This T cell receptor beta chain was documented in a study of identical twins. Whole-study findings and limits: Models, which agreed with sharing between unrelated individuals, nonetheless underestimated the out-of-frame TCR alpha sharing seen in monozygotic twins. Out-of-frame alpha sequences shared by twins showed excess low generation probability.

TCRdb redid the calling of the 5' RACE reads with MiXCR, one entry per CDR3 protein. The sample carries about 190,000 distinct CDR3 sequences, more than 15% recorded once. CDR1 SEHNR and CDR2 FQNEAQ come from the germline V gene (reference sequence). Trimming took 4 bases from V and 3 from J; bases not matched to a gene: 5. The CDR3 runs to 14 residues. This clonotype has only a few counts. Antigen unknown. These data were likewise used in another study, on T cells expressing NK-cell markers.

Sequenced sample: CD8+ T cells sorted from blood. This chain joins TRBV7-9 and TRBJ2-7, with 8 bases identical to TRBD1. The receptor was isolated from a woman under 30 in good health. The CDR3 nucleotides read TGTGCCAGCAGCTCGACAGGGGAAGACTACGAGCAGTACTTC. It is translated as CASSSTGEDYEQYF.